The entry below describes one T cell receptor beta chain. The data are from a study of blood T cell repertoires in COVID-19. The wider study: PBMCs, B-cell-depleted T cells, or T cells were the source of the cDNA or gDNA that made up the material.

The CDR3 length is 14 residues. Assay: immunoSEQ multiplex PCR; the TCRdb copy retains only in-frame clones and omits some. Of approximately 60,000 clones in the sample, around four fifths were seen once. The specimen sequenced was peripheral blood. The TCR originated in a man in his 60s with COVID-19, enrolled during active disease. V is TRBV21-1 and J is TRBJ2-1; TRBD1 is taken as the D call from the table, unchecked against the DNA. TRBV21-1 is a recognized pseudogene. This CDR3 reads CAPTPVVPSPIRFF. The CDR3 coding sequence is TGTGCCCCCACCCCCGTGGTCCCCAGTCCGATCCGGTTCTTC.